These 29 T cell receptor beta chains came from one sample sequenced in a study of T cells after yellow fever vaccination. TCRdb processed the 5' RACE reads anew with MiXCR; each CDR3 protein has one entry. This table has hundreds of thousands of distinct CDR3 sequences, approximately 19% appearing once. The sample in question was PBMCs, obtained before the yellow fever booster vaccination. These receptors were taken from a man younger than 35 who received the YFV17D yellow fever vaccine.

This clonotype was observed a few times. The chain has TRBV4-1 and TRBJ2-5; 11 bases are a match to TRBD1. With 8 bases clipped from V and 5 bases from J, the junction kept 10 bases outside the gene matches. The CDR3 runs 15 residues. CDR1 is MGHRA, CDR2 YSYEKL, per germline. CDR3 in DNA: TGCGCCAGCGTCCCAGGGACAGGGGGGAGGGAGACCCAGTACTTC. Its protein is CASVPGTGGRETQYF.

The J gene is TRBJ1-5, the V gene TRBV24-1, with 7 positions matching TRBD1. From germline, CDR1 is KGHDR and CDR2 SFDVKD. The CDR3 sequence is 14 residues long. V dropped 4 bases and J dropped 8; count of bases not matched to a gene: 7. The DNA for the CDR3 is TGTGCCACCAGTGACGGGACAGAGAACGAGCCCCAGCATTTT. Residues: CATSDGTENEPQHF.

Only one count was recorded for this clonotype. The CDR3 spells CASSYSMWDNYGYTF. In nucleotides, the CDR3 is TGTGCCAGCAGTTACTCTATGTGGGATAACTATGGCTACACCTTC. V gene TRBV6-5 combines with J gene TRBJ1-2, with no clear D. Germline V gene data show CDR1 as MNHEY and CDR2 as SVGAGI. CDR3 size: 15 residues. Trimming left V 0 bases short and J 1 base short, with 9 bases between.

This clonotype occurred a few times. The chain combines TRBV5-1 with TRBJ2-5; TRBD2 agrees at 12 bases. The CDR3 is made up of 16 amino acids. Germline CDR1 and CDR2: SGHRS and YFSETQ. Trimming cost V 1 base and J 3 bases; bases outside gene matches: 4. The DNA of the CDR3 is TGCGCCAGCAGCTTGTCACTAGCGGGGGGAGAAGAGACCCAGTACTTC. This translates into CASSLSLAGGEETQYF.

This chain uses TRBV7-2 with TRBJ2-7; TRBD1 matches 8 bases. The germline V gene has CDR1 SGHTA and CDR2 FQGNSA. The CDR3 has 15 amino acids. J gave up 7 bases and V 1 base, and 9 bases lay outside the gene matches. The CDR3 sequence is CASSLESQGAQEQYV. The CDR3 nucleotides read TGTGCCAGCAGCTTAGAAAGCCAGGGGGCCCAGGAGCAGTACGTC.

This rearrangement joins TRBV7-2 to TRBJ2-7; maybe TRBD2 (6 bases). Trimming left V 0 bases short and J 2 bases short, with 11 bases between. The CDR3 is 15 amino acids. Germline V gene sequence: CDR1 SGHTA, CDR2 FQGNSA. The DNA of the CDR3 is TGTGCCAGCAGCTTAGCACGTGCGGGGCCCTACGAGCAGTACTTC. Its protein is CASSLARAGPYEQYF. The full variable domain, with the rest looked up from reference TRBV7-2 and TRBJ2-7, is GAGVSQSPSNKVTEKGKDVELRCDPISGHTALYWYRQSLGQGLEFLIYFQGNSAPDKSGLPSDRFSAERTGGSVSTLTIQRTQQEDSAVYLCASSLARAGPYEQYFGPGTRLTVT.

The chain employs TRBV4-3 and TRBJ2-7; D is uncertain. V was shortened by 0 bases and J by 6 bases, with 9 bases between the two germline ends. Germline CDR1 LGHNA, CDR2 YSLEER. CDR3 size: 13 residues. CDR3 nucleotide sequence: TGCGCCAGCAGCCAAGATTGGCCTGCCGAGCAGTACTTC. It codes for CASSQDWPAEQYF.

The chain links TRBV12-3 or TRBV12-4 to TRBJ2-7; no reliable D call. This CDR3 has 14 amino acids. The ends were cut back, 3 bases at V and 5 bases at J, with 14 bases in the middle. In DNA form, the CDR3 reads TGTGCCAGCAGTTTTCGAGTGGCAAGGAACGAGCAGTACTTC. Translation gives CASSFRVARNEQYF.

The V and J genes are TRBV6-2 or TRBV6-3 and TRBJ1-2; unclear D gene. Germline V gene data show CDR1 as MNHEY and CDR2 as SVGEGT. CDR3 length: 14 amino acids. V lost 2 bases and J 8 bases, leaving 15 bases between the germline ends. The CDR3 DNA reads TGTGCCAGCAGTTACCAACGGGCCATTGGGGGCTACACCTTC. Its protein product is CASSYQRAIGGYTF.

The sample holds one count of this clonotype. The CDR3 does not close with the conserved phenylalanine or tryptophan, likely indicating a read error. The chain uses TRBV6-1 and TRBJ2-7, with D tentatively TRBD1 (6 bases). Trimming took 0 bases from V and 4 from J, leaving 10 bases between them. Germline CDR1 and CDR2: MNHNS and SASEGT. The CDR3 has 14 amino acids. The CDR3 spells CASSEAWTAYEQYL. Written as DNA, the CDR3 is TGTGCCAGCAGTGAAGCGTGGACAGCTTACGAGCAGTACCTC.

The DNA of the CDR3 is TGCGCCAGCAGCTTGGGGGCAGGGGACACAGATACGCAGTATTTT. It translates to CASSLGAGDTDTQYF. This chain joins TRBV5-1 and TRBJ2-3, with a possible D match to TRBD1 (6 bases). The CDR3 has 15 amino acids. The germline CDR1 and CDR2 sequences are SGHRS and YFSETQ. The V end was cut by 0 bases, the J end by 2 bases, with 10 bases between.

This clonotype has a handful of counts. The chain has TRBV20-1 and TRBJ2-4; no reliable D call. The germline V gene encodes CDR1 DFQATT and CDR2 SNEGSKA (reference sequence). The CDR3 sequence is 13 residues long. Trimming stripped 5 bases from V and 4 bases from J, with 12 bases between. CDR3 region: CSAAHRSKNIQYF. The CDR3 nucleotides are TGCAGTGCTGCTCATAGGTCAAAAAACATTCAGTACTTC.

This clonotype was recorded many times. The chain is built from TRBV28 and TRBJ2-7; TRBD2 matches at 9 bases. The germline V gene encodes CDR1 MDHEN and CDR2 SYDVKM. The CDR3 consists of 15 residues. Trimming cost V 8 bases and J 7 bases; bases outside gene matches: 15. In nucleotides, the CDR3 is TGTGCCAGCCTCGAAGCGGGGGGACGGCCTACGGAGCAGTACTTC. Its protein product is CASLEAGGRPTEQYF. Filled out from reference TRBV28 and TRBJ2-7, the complete variable domain reads DVKVTQSSRYLVKRTGEKVFLECVQDMDHENMFWYRQDPGLGLRLIYFSYDVKMKEKGDIPEGYSVSREKKERFSLILESASTNQTSMYLCASLEAGGRPTEQYFGPGTRLTVT.

This chain links TRBV6-6 with TRBJ2-3; D gene uncertain. In germline, CDR1 is MNHNY, CDR2 SVGAGI (reference sequence). This CDR3 has 12 residues. V lost 2 bases and J lost 9, with 9 bases in between. CDR3 sequence: CASSYGVDTQYF. In DNA form, the CDR3 reads TGTGCCAGCAGTTACGGGGTGGACACGCAGTATTTT.

This chain joins TRBV6-4 and TRBJ1-2, with 11 bases fitting TRBD1. The junction had 20 bases not matched to a gene; V was cut back by 9 bases and J by 2 bases. The CDR3 consists of 19 residues. In germline, CDR1 is MRHNA, CDR2 SNTAGT. The CDR3 sequence: CARSSDRGLKSKGNYGYTF. CDR3 bases: TGTGCCAGATCTTCGGACAGGGGGCTGAAAAGTAAGGGCAACTATGGCTACACCTTC.

This sequence joins TRBV7-2 and TRBJ2-1; 16 bases fit TRBD2. Germline CDR1 and CDR2: SGHTA and FQGNSA. V lost 3 bases and J lost 4; bases outside the gene matches: 6. The CDR3 contains 18 residues. The CDR3 DNA is TGTGCCAGCAGCTTGCCGGGACTAGCGGGGGGGCTATACAATGAGCAGTTCTTC. Its translation is CASSLPGLAGGLYNEQFF.

This chain connects TRBV6-5 to TRBJ2-1; 8 nucleotides agree with TRBD1. CDR3 length: 13 amino acids. Germline V gives CDR1 MNHEY, CDR2 SVGAGI. V lost 7 bases and J lost 7; bases outside the gene matches: 6. The CDR3 protein is CASTGQGMNEQFF. CDR3 in DNA: TGTGCCAGCACCGGACAGGGAATGAATGAGCAGTTCTTC.

This clonotype was counted between two and nine times. The chain couples TRBV5-1 to TRBJ2-5; D is perhaps TRBD2 (6 bases). The germline V and J ends were trimmed by 4 bases and 2 bases, with 15 bases remaining between them. Germline V gives CDR1 SGHRS, CDR2 YFSETQ. The CDR3 is 15 residues long. The CDR3 spells CASSLVGGEQETQYF. The CDR3 coding sequence is TGCGCCAGCAGCCTGGTCGGAGGGGAGCAAGAGACCCAGTACTTC.

The V call is TRBV2, the J call TRBJ2-5; no firm D call. V was trimmed by 3 bases and J by 5 bases, leaving 10 bases between them. CDR1 SNHLY and CDR2 FYNNEI come from the germline V gene. The CDR3 has 13 residues. CDR3 nucleotides: TGTGCCAGCAGTGACGGACCACGGGAGACCCAGTACTTC. Translating gives CASSDGPRETQYF.

This chain joins TRBV28 and TRBJ2-4; 9 bases are shared with TRBD2. Germline V CDR1 and CDR2: MDHEN, SYDVKM. This CDR3 is built from 16 residues. With V trimmed by 2 bases and J by 7 bases, 9 bases remained unmatched. CDR3 in DNA: TGTGCCAGCAGTTTACCGGCGGGACTAGCAGATAACATTCAGTACTTC. The encoded protein is CASSLPAGLADNIQYF.

This chain connects TRBV4-1 to TRBJ1-4; tentatively, D is TRBD1 (5 bases). The germline V and J ends were trimmed by 4 bases and 7 bases, with 10 bases remaining between them. Germline V gives CDR1 MGHRA, CDR2 YSYEKL. The CDR3 consists of 13 residues. The CDR3: CASSPGFGEKLFF. CDR3 DNA sequence: TGCGCCAGCAGCCCAGGGTTTGGTGAAAAACTGTTTTTT.

This clonotype was recorded a few times. The chain has TRBV12-3 or TRBV12-4 and TRBJ1-2; 11 bases are a match to TRBD1. This CDR3 has 15 amino acids. Losses at the gene ends were 6 bases for V and 5 bases for J; bases not matched to a gene: 8. For the CDR3, the DNA is TGTGCCAGCAGCCTGGGGACAGGGGGACATTATGGCTACACCTTC. It specifies CASSLGTGGHYGYTF.

The chain combines TRBV7-6 with TRBJ2-7; D tentatively reads TRBD1 or TRBD2 (6 bases each). The germline V gene encodes CDR1 SGHVS and CDR2 FNYEAQ. Trimming left V 5 bases short and J 4 bases short, with 12 bases between. CDR3 length: 13 amino acids. The CDR3 DNA follows: TGTGCCAGCAGCACTTCGGGGGCGTACGAGCAGTACTTC. Translation: CASSTSGAYEQYF.

Only a few counts were recorded for this clonotype. The V call is TRBV20-1, the J call TRBJ2-2; D is tentatively TRBD1 or TRBD2 (5 bases each). CDR3 length: 15 amino acids. Trimming left V 1 base short and J 4 bases short, with 13 bases between. The germline V gene has CDR1 DFQATT and CDR2 SNEGSKA (reference sequence). Here the CDR3 reads CSARAYPGSTGELFF. As DNA, the CDR3 is TGCAGTGCTAGAGCTTATCCAGGGAGCACCGGGGAGCTGTTTTTT.

This clonotype was found a few times. CDR3 amino acids: CATSDLSSGNTIYF. The CDR3, as DNA: TGTGCCACCAGTGACCTGAGCTCTGGAAACACCATATATTTT. The chain couples TRBV24-1 to TRBJ1-3; unclear D gene. This CDR3 spans 14 amino acids. V shed 4 bases and J shed 0 bases, with 6 bases lying between them. The germline V gene encodes CDR1 KGHDR and CDR2 SFDVKD.

This chain connects TRBV18 to TRBJ1-1, with a tentative D call TRBD1 (5 bases). The CDR3 spans 13 residues. The V end lost 3 bases, the J end lost 6 bases, and 11 bases lay between the germline ends. The germline V gene has CDR1 KGHSH and CDR2 LQKENI. CDR3 in DNA: TGTGCCAGCTCACCCTCGGGGACCGCTGAAGCTTTCTTT. Amino acid sequence: CASSPSGTAEAFF.

This clonotype occurred a few times. The chain recombines TRBV12-3 or TRBV12-4 with TRBJ1-1, with 8 bases aligning to TRBD1. The CDR3 loop spans 16 amino acids. Trimming at V came to 4 bases and at J to 3 bases, leaving 10 bases not matched to a gene. CDR3 residues: CASSSPPGTGYTEAFF. The CDR3 bases are TGTGCCAGCAGTTCACCTCCCGGGACAGGCTACACTGAAGCTTTCTTT.

The V call is TRBV13, the J call TRBJ2-1, with 8 bases aligning to TRBD2. Germline V CDR1 and CDR2: PRHDT, FYEKMQ (reference sequence). With V trimmed by 8 bases and J by 4 bases, 10 bases remained unmatched. The CDR3 sequence is 15 residues long. CDR3 nucleotide sequence: TGTGCCAGCCTCCCGAGGCTAGCGGGTTACAATGAGCAGTTCTTC. This encodes CASLPRLAGYNEQFF. Together with reference TRBV13 and TRBJ2-1, the CDR3 gives the full variable domain: AAGVIQSPRHLIKEKRETATLKCYPIPRHDTVYWYQQGPGQDPQFLISFYEKMQSDKGSIPDRFSAQQFSDYHSELNMSSLELGDSALYFCASLPRLAGYNEQFFGPGTRLTVL.

This rearrangement joins TRBV29-1 to TRBJ2-5; 8 bases match TRBD1. J was trimmed by 5 bases and V by 4 bases; bases with no gene match: 6. This CDR3 region has 13 residues. Germline values: CDR1 SQVTM, CDR2 ANQGSEA. CDR3 sequence reads: CSVVRGRQETQYF. The CDR3 DNA reads as TGCAGCGTTGTCAGGGGGCGACAGGAGACCCAGTACTTC.